A single sample is the source of the 2 T cell receptor beta chains below, sequenced in a study of T cell responses to AZD1222 COVID-19 vaccine. Produced via immunoSEQ multiplex PCR; TCRdb's table is partial and in-frame only. The sample lists about 170,000 clones, 90% occurring once. The sample here was peripheral blood, taken on day 0 of AZD1222 vaccination. These receptor sequences come from an adult in good health.

This rearrangement joins TRBV19 to TRBJ1-5, with D hard to call. V was clipped by 4 bases and J by 0 bases, with 7 bases between them. Germline loops: CDR1 LNHDA, CDR2 SQIVND (reference sequence). This CDR3 has 14 amino acids. CDR3 sequence: CASSRDVSNQPQHF. The CDR3 coding sequence is TGTGCCAGTAGTAGAGACGTTAGCAATCAGCCCCAGCATTTT.

The chain employs TRBV30 and TRBJ1-3, with D possibly matching TRBD1 (5 bases). CDR1 GTSNPN and CDR2 SVGIG come from the germline V gene (reference sequence). The CDR3 is 15 residues long. Trimming stripped 6 bases from V and 0 bases from J, with 15 bases between. CDR3 amino acids: CACTRTPSSGNTIYF. The CDR3 nucleotides read TGTGCCTGTACACGGACACCGAGCTCTGGAAACACCATATATTTT.